This T cell receptor beta chain was profiled in a study of blood T cell repertoires in COVID-19. Study overall: COVID-19 samples collected from the United States, Italy and Spain covered acute and convalescent phases. In each case, the material was cDNA or gDNA derived from T cells, B-cell-depleted T cells, or PBMCs.

Per the study methods: Quantification of nucleated cells was approximated via reference gene primer amplification. Repertoires were generated with immunoSEQ multiplex PCR, while TCRdb's copy carries only in-frame clones and drops some. V, J and clone size are taken as reported in that table, and D and trimming were inferred from the DNA itself. The sample yields around 200,000 clones, 65% to 85% seen once. The CDR3 contains 14 residues. Germline V lookup: CDR1 PRHDT, CDR2 FYEKMQ (reference sequence). V dropped 5 bases and J dropped 8 bases, with 19 bases sitting between them. The chain recombines TRBV13 with TRBJ2-7; tentative D call: TRBD2 (5 bases). This sequence originates from a man aged 50 or older with active or convalescent COVID-19. The sample comprised peripheral blood. The CDR3 region has the DNA TGTGCCAGCAGCCTGAGGAGGAGTTCTTACAAGCAGTACTTC. Its protein is CASSLRRSSYKQYF. The full variable domain, completed using reference TRBV13 and TRBJ2-7, is AAGVIQSPRHLIKEKRETATLKCYPIPRHDTVYWYQQGPGQDPQFLISFYEKMQSDKGSIPDRFSAQQFSDYHSELNMSSLELGDSALYFCASSLRRSSYKQYFGPGTRLTVT.